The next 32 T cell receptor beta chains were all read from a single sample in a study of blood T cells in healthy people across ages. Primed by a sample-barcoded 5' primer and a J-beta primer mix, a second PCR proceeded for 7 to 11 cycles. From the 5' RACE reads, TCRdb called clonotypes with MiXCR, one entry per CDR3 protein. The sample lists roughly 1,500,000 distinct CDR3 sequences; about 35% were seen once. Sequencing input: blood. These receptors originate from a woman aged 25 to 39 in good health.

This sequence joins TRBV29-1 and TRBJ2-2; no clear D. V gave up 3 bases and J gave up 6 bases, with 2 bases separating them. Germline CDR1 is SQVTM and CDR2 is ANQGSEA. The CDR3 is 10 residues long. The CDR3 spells CSVDAGELFF. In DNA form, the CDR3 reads TGCAGCGTTGACGCCGGGGAGCTGTTTTTT.

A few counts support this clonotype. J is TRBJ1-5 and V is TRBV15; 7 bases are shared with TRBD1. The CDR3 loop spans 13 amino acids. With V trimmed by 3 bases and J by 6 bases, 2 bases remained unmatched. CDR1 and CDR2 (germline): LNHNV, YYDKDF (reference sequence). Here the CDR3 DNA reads TGTGCCACCAGCAGGGACAGGACTCAGCCCCAGCATTTT. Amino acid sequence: CATSRDRTQPQHF.

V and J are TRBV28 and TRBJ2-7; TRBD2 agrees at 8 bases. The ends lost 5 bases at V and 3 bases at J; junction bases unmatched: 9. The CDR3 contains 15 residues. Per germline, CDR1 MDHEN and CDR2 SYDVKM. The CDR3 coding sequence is TGTGCCAGCAGTGCACGGGGGGGAATAAGCTACGAGCAGTACTTC. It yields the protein CASSARGGISYEQYF.

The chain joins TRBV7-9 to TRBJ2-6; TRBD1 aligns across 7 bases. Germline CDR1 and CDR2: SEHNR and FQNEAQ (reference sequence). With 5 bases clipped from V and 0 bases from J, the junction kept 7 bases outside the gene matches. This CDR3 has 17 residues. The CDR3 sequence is CASSPRDSSSGANVLTF. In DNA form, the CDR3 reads TGTGCCAGCAGCCCACGGGACAGCTCCTCTGGGGCCAACGTCCTGACTTTC.

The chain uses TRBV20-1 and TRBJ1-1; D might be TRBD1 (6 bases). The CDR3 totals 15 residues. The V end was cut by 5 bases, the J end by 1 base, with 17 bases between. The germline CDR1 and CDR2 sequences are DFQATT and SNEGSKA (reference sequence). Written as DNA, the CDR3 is TGCAGTGCTCTAGACCCCGGGGGCTCGAACACTGAAGCTTTCTTT. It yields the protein CSALDPGGSNTEAFF.

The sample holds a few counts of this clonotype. The CDR3 DNA reads as TGTGCCACCAGTGAGTCCGGGACGAAGCTCTCAAATACGCAGTATTTT. Its protein product is CATSESGTKLSNTQYF. This sequence joins TRBV24-1 and TRBJ2-3, with D perhaps TRBD1 or TRBD2 (5 bases each). This CDR3 is 16 amino acids long. Trimming shortened V by 4 bases and J by 7 bases, and 20 bases separated the two germline ends. Germline CDR1 KGHDR, CDR2 SFDVKD.

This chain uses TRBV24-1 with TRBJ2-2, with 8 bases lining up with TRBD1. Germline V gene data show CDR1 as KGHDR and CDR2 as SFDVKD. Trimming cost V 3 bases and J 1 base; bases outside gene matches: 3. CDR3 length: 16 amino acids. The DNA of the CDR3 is TGTGCCACCAGTGATCCGGGGACAGGGAACACCGGGGAGCTGTTTTTT. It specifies CATSDPGTGNTGELFF.

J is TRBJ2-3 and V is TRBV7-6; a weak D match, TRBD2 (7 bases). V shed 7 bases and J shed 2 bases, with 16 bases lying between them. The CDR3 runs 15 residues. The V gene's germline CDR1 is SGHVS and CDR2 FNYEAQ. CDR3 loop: CASTLGGGNTDTQYF. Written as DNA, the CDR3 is TGTGCCAGCACCTTGGGAGGGGGAAACACAGATACGCAGTATTTT.

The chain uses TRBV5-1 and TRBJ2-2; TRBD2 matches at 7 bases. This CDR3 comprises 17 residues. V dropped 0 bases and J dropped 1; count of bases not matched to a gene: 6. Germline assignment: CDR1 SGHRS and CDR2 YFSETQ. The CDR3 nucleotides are TGCGCCAGCAGCTTGGCTTCGGGGGGTCGGAACACCGGGGAGCTGTTTTTT. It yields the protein CASSLASGGRNTGELFF.

The CDR3 DNA sequence: TGTGCCAGCAGTGTCTCCAGGGTGACAGTTAAGAGCTCCTACGAGCAGTACTTC. Amino acids: CASSVSRVTVKSSYEQYF. The rearrangement joins TRBV2 to TRBJ2-7, with D perhaps TRBD1 (5 bases). Deletions cut 4 bases from V and 0 bases from J, with 22 bases between. CDR3 length equals 18 residues. Germline values: CDR1 SNHLY, CDR2 FYNNEI.

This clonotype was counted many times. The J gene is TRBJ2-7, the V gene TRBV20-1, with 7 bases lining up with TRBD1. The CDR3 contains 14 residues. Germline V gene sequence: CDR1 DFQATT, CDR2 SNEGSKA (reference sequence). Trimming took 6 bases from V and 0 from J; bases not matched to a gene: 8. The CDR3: CSAQTGLSSYEQYF. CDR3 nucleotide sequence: TGCAGTGCACAGACAGGGCTAAGCTCCTACGAGCAGTACTTC.

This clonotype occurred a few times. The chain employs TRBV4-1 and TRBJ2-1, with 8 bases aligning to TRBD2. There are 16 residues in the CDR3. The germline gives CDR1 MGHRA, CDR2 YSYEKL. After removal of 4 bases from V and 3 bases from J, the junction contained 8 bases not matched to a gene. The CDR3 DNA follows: TGCGCCAGCAGCCCCAGCTCTAGCGGGCGCTACAATGAGCAGTTCTTC. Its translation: CASSPSSSGRYNEQFF.

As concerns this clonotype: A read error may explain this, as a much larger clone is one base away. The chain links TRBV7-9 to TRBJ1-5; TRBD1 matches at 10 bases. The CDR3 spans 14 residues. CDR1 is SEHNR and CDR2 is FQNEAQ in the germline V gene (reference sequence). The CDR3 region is CASSVGTGVQPRHF. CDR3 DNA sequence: TGTGCCAGCAGCGTAGGGACAGGGGTTCAGCCCCGGCATTTT.

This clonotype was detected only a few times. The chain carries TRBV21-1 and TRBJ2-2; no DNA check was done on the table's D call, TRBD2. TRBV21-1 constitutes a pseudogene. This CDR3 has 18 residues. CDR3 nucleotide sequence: TGTGCCAGCAGCAAAGGAGCTAGCGGGAGGGAGAACACCGGGGAGCTGTTTTTT. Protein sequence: CASSKGASGRENTGELFF.

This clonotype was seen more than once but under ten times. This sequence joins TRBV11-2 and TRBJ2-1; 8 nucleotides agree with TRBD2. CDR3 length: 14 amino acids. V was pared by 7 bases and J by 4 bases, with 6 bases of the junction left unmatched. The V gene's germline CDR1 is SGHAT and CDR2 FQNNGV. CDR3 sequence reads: CASNPGLDYNEQFF. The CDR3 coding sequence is TGTGCCAGCAACCCGGGACTAGATTACAATGAGCAGTTCTTC.

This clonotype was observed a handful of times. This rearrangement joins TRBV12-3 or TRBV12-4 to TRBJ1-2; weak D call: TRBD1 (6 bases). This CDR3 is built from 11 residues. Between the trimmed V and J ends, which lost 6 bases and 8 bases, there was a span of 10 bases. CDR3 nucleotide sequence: TGTGCCAGCAGAGGGGGGAGGGGCTACACCTTC. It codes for CASRGGRGYTF.

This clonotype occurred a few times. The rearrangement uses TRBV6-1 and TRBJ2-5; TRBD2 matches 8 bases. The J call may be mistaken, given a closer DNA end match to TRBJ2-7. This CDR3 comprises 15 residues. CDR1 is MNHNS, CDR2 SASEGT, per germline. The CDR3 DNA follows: TGTGCCAGCAGCGCGTTGACTAGCGTAGCCTACGAGCAGTACTTC. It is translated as CASSALTSVAYEQYF.

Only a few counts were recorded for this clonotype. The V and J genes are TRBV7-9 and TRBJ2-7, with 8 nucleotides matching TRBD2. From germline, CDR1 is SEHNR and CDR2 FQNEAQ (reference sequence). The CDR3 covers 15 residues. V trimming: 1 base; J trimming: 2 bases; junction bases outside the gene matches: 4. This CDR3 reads CASSLVRGGPYEQYF. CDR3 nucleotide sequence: TGTGCCAGCAGCTTAGTTCGGGGGGGCCCCTACGAGCAGTACTTC. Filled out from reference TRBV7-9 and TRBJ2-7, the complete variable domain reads DTGVSQNPRHKITKRGQNVTFRCDPISEHNRLYWYRQTLGQGPEFLTYFQNEAQLEKSRLLSDRFSAERPKGSFSTLEIQRTEQGDSAMYLCASSLVRGGPYEQYFGPGTRLTVT.

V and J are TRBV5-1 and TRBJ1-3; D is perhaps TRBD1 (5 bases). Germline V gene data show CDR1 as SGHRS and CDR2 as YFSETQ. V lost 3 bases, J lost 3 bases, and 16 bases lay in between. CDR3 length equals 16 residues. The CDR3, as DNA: TGCGCCAGCAGCTCGAGCGGGTTCGGGGGTGGAAACACCATATATTTT. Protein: CASSSSGFGGGNTIYF.

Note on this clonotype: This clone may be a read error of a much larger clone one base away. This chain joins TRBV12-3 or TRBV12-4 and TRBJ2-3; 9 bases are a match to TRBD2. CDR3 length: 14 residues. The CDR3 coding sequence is TGTGCCAGCAGTTTTGGCGGGGGGGAAGATGCGCAGTATTTT. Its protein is CASSFGGGEDAQYF.

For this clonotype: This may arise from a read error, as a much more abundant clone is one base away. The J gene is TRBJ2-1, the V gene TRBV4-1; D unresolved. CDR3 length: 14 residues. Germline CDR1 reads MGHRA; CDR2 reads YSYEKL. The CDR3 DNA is TGCGCCAGCAGCCAATCTCGCGGATACAATGAGCGGTTCTTC. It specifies CASSQSRGYNERFF.

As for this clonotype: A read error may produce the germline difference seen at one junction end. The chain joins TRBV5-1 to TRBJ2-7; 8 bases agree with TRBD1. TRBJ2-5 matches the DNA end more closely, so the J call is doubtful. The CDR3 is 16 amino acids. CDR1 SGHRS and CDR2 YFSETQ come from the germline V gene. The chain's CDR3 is CASSVNRGSYQGTQYF. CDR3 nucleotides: TGCGCCAGCAGCGTGAACAGGGGGTCCTACCAAGGGACCCAGTACTTC.

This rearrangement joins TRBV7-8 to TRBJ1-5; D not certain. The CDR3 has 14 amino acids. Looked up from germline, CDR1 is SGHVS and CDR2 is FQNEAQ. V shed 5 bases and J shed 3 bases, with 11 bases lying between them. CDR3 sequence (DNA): TGTGCCAGCAGCAAAAGACCGCTCAATCAGCCCCAGCATTTT. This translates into CASSKRPLNQPQHF.

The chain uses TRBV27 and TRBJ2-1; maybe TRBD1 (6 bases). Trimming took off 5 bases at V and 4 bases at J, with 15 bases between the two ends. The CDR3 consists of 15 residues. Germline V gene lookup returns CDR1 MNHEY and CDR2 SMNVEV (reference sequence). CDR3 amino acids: CASSAGVLQYNEQFF. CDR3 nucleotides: TGTGCCAGCAGTGCAGGGGTCCTACAATACAATGAGCAGTTCTTC.

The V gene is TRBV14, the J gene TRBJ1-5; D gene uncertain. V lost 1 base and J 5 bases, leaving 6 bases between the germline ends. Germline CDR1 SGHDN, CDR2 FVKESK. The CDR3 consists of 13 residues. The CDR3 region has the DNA TGTGCCAGCAGCCAAGCCCCACATCAGCCCCAGCATTTT. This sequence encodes CASSQAPHQPQHF.

Here the CDR3 reads CASSLGSGRAGNEQFF. The CDR3, as DNA: TGTGCCAGCAGTCTCGGGAGCGGGAGGGCCGGGAATGAGCAGTTCTTC. The chain joins TRBV27 to TRBJ2-1, with 10 bases that match TRBD2. Unmatched junction bases numbered 11, after V lost 5 bases and J lost 7 bases. Per germline, CDR1 MNHEY and CDR2 SMNVEV (reference sequence). The CDR3 covers 16 residues.

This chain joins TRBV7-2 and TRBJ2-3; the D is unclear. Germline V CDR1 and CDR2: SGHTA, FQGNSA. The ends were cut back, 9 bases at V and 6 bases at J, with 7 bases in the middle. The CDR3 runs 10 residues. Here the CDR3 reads CASQADTQYF. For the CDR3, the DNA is TGTGCCAGTCAGGCGGATACGCAGTATTTT.

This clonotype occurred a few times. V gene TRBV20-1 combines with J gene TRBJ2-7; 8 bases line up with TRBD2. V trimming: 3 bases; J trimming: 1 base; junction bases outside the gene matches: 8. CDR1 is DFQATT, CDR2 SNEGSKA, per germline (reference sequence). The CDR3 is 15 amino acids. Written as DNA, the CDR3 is TGCAGTGCTAGGAAGAGCGGGGGTCCTTCCTACGAGCAGTACTTC. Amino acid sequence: CSARKSGGPSYEQYF.

The CDR3 bases are TGTGCCAGCAGCCAACCGACGCTAGCGGGGGGGGGCACAGATACGCAGTATTTT. Translating gives CASSQPTLAGGGTDTQYF. The chain is built from TRBV4-2 and TRBJ2-3, with 12 bases that match TRBD2. The V gene's germline CDR1 is LGHNA and CDR2 YNFKEQ. The CDR3 totals 18 residues. The V segment lost 2 bases and the J segment 1 base; nucleotides outside the gene matches: 7.

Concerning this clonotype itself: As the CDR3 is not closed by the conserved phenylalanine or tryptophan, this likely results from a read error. The CDR3 nucleotides are TGCAGTGCAAACGGACAGGGGAAACACAATGAGCAGTTCCTC. Its protein product is CSANGQGKHNEQFL. The chain is built from TRBV20-1 and TRBJ2-1; TRBD1 matches 9 bases. V lost 6 bases and J lost 5; bases outside the gene matches: 8. The CDR3 runs 14 residues. Germline V gene lookup returns CDR1 DFQATT and CDR2 SNEGSKA (reference sequence).

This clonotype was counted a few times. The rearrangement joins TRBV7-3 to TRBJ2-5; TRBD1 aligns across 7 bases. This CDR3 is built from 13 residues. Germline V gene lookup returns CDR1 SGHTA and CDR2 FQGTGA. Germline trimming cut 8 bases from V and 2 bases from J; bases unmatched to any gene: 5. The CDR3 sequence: CASARQGQETQYF. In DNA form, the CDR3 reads TGTGCCAGCGCGAGACAGGGACAAGAGACCCAGTACTTC.

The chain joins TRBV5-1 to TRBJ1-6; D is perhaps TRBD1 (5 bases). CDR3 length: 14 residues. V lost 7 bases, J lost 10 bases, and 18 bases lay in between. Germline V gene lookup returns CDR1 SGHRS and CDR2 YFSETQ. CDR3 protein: CASRSRALESPLHF. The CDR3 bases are TGCGCCAGCCGGAGCAGGGCCTTAGAGTCACCCCTCCACTTT.